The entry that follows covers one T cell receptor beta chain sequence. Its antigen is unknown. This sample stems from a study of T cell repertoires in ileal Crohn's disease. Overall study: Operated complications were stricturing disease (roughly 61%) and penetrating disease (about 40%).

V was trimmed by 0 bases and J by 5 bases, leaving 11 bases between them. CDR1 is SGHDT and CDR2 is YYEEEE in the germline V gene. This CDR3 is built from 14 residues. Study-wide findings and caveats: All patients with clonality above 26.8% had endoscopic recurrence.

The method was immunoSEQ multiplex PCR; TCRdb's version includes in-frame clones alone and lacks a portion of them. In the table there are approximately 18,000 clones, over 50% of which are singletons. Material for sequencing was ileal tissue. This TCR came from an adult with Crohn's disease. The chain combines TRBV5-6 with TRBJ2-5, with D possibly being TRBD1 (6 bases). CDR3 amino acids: CASSLGQVGETQYF. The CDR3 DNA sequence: TGTGCCAGCAGCTTGGGACAGGTGGGGGAGACCCAGTACTTC.